Detailed here is one T cell receptor (beta chain). This sample is drawn from a study of T cell changes during pregnancy in multiple sclerosis. Some clones are missing from TCRdb's copy, which holds only in-frame ones; the method was immunoSEQ multiplex PCR. The table includes 65,000 to 90,000 clones, approximately 92% detected once. Germline V gene lookup returns CDR1 MNHEY and CDR2 SMNVEV (reference sequence). This CDR3 is built from 16 residues. The V end lost 1 base, the J end lost 7 bases, and 14 bases lay between the germline ends. The chain combines TRBV27 with TRBJ1-6, with a tentative D call TRBD1 (5 bases). This clonotype was sampled from a female donor in good health, enrolled as a control in a pregnancy study. The sequencing here drew on peripheral blood, taken in the third trimester of pregnancy. The chain's CDR3 is CASSLFGGWANSPLHF. In DNA, the CDR3 is TGTGCCAGCAGTTTATTCGGGGGTTGGGCGAATTCACCCCTCCACTTT.